This T cell receptor (beta chain) was documented in a study of blood T cell repertoires in COVID-19. About the research overall: Researchers got acute and convalescent COVID-19 samples from the United States, Italy and Spain.

The protocol was immunoSEQ multiplex PCR, while the TCRdb copy is restricted to in-frame clones and leaves out a portion. The repertoire holds just over 650,000 clones, around 89% seen once, with more than 0.25% in the top ten. The CDR3 runs to 13 residues. The V end was cut by 5 bases, the J end by 7 bases, with 12 bases between. Looked up from germline, CDR1 is SGHTA and CDR2 is FQGNSA. The rearrangement uses TRBV7-2 and TRBJ2-1; tentatively, D is TRBD2 (5 bases). The sample taken for sequencing was peripheral blood. This receptor was obtained from a woman under 30 with acute or convalescent COVID-19. This CDR3 is CASSPRGRNEQFF. For the CDR3, the DNA is TGTGCCAGCAGCCCCCGAGGGCGGAATGAGCAGTTCTTC.